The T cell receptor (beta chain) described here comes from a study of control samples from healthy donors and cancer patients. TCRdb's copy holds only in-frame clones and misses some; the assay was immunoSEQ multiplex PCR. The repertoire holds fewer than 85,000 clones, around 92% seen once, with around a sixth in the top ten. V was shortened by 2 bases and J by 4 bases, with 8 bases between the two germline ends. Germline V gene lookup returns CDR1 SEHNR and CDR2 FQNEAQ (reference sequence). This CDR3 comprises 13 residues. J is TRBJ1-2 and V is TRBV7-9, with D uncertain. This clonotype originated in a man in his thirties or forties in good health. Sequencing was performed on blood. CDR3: CASSLSSAYGYTF. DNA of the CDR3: TGTGCCAGCAGCTTAAGTAGTGCCTATGGCTACACCTTC.